This T cell receptor beta chain was sequenced during a study of shared clonotypes between healthy human individuals. Remarks on this clone: As yet, its antigen is unknown.

The CDR3 runs 15 residues. Trimming removed 2 bases from V and 6 bases from J, with 17 bases in between. The germline V gene has CDR1 MDHEN and CDR2 SYDVKM. Terminally differentiated effector memory CD45RA+ cells were left out of the naive CD8 fraction, which was CD45RO-negative and positively selected for CCR7. General study results and limits: Memory subsets generally showed smaller estimated richness than naive subsets did. Depth of sequencing was expected to influence donor clonotype sharing.

Replicate PCRs for sorted subsets used approximately 190 ng DNA; this equaled around 29,000 T cell genomes. The assay was immunoSEQ multiplex PCR, and TCRdb's table has in-frame clones only and misses some. The repertoire includes about 2.1 million clones, 93% of them detected once, and less than 2% sits in the top ten. This chain joins TRBV28 and TRBJ2-7; D possibly corresponds to TRBD1 (6 bases). The TCR originated in a man in his late teens or twenties in good health. Some clones in this sample may be carry-over from other donors' samples. The sequencing input was naive CD8+ T cells from PBMCs. CDR3 region: CASSLGLGVRGEQYF. DNA of the CDR3: TGTGCCAGCAGTTTAGGACTCGGGGTCAGGGGCGAGCAGTACTTC.